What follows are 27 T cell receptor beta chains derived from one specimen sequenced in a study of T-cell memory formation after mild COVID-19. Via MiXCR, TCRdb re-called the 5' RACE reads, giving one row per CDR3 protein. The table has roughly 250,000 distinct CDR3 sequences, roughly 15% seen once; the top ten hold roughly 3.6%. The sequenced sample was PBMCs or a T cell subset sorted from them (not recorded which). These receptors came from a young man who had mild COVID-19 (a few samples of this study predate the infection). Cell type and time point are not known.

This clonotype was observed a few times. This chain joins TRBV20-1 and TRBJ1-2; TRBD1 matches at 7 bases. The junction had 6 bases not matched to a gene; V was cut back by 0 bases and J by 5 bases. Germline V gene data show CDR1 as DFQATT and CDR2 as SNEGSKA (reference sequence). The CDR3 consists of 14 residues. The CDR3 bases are TGCAGTGCTAGAGATGGGGGGACAGCATATGGCTACACCTTC. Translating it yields CSARDGGTAYGYTF.

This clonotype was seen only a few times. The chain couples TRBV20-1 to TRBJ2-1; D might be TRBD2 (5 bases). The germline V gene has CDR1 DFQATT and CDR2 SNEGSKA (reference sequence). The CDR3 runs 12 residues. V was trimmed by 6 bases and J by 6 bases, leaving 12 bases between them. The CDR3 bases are TGCAGTGCCCTCTCTCTAGCCAATGAGCAGTTCTTC. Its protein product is CSALSLANEQFF.

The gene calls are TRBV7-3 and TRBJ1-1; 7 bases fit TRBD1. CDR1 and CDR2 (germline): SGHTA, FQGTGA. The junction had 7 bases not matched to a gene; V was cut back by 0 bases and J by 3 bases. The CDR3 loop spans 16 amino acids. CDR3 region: CASSLTGGGMYTEAFF. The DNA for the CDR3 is TGTGCCAGCAGCTTAACAGGGGGCGGGATGTACACTGAAGCTTTCTTT.

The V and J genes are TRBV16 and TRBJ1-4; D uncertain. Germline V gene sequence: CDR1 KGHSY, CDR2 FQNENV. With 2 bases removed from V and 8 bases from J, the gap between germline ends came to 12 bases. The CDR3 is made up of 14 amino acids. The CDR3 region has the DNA TGTGCCAGCAGCCAACCTGACATAGAGGAAAAACTGTTTTTT. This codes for CASSQPDIEEKLFF.

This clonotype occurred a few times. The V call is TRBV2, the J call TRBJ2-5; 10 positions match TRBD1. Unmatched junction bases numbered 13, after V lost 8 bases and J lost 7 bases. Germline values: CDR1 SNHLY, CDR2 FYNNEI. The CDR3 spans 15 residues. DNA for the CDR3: TGTGCCAGCCATAATACCGACAGGGGGCGGGGGACCCAGTACTTC. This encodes CASHNTDRGRGTQYF. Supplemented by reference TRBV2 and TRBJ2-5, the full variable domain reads EPEVTQTPSHQVTQMGQEVILRCVPISNHLYFYWYRQILGQKVEFLVSFYNNEISEKSEIFDDQFSVERPDGSNFTLKIRSTKLEDSAMYFCASHNTDRGRGTQYFGPGTRLLVL.

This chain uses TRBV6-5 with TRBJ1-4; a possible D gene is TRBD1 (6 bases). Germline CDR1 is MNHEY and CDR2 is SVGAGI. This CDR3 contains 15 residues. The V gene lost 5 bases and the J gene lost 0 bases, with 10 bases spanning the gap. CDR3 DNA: TGTGCCAGCAGTAATACAGGGACAACTAATGAAAAACTGTTTTTT. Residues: CASSNTGTTNEKLFF.

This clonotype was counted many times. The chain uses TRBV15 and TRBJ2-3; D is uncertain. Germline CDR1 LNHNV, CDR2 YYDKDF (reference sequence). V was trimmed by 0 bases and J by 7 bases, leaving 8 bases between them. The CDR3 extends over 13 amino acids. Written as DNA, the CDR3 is TGTGCCACCAGCAGAGATACAGTGAATACGCAGTATTTT. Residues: CATSRDTVNTQYF.

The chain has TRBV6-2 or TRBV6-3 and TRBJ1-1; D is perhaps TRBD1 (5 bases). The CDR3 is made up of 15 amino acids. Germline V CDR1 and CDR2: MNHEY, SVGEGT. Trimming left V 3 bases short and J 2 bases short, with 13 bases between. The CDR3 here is CASSYQGFTNTEAFF. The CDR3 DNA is TGTGCCAGCAGTTATCAGGGATTCACCAACACTGAAGCTTTCTTT.

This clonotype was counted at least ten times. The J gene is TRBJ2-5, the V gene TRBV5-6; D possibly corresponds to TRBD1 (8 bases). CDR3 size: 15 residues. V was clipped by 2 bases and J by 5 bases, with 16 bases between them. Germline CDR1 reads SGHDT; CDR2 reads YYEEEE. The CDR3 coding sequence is TGTGCCAGCAGCTTAGGACAGGGAGCGGGGGAGACCCAGTACTTC. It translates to CASSLGQGAGETQYF.

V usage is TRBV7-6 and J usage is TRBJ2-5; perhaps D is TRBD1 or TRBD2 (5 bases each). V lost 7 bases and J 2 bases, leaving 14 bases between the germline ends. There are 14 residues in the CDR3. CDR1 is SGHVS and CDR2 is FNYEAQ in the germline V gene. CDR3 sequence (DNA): TGTGCCAGCAACCGAGGGACCGTACAAGAGACCCAGTACTTC. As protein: CASNRGTVQETQYF. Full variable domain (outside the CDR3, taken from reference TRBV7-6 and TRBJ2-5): GAGVSQSPRYKVTKRGQDVALRCDPISGHVSLYWYRQALGQGPEFLTYFNYEAQQDKSGLPNDRFSAERPEGSISTLTIQRTEQRDSAMYRCASNRGTVQETQYFGPGTRLLVL.

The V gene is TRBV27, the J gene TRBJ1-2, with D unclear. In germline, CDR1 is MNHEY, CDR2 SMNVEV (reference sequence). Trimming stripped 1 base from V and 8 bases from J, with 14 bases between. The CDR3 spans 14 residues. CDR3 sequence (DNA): TGTGCCAGCAGTTTATTCGTGGGAGTTGGGGGCTACACCTTC. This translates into CASSLFVGVGGYTF.

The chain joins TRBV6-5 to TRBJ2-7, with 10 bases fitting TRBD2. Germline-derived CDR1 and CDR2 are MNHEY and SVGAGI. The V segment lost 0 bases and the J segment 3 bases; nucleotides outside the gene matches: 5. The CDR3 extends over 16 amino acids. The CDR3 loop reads CASSYSLAGAFYEQYF. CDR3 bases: TGTGCCAGCAGTTACTCTCTAGCGGGGGCCTTCTACGAGCAGTACTTC.

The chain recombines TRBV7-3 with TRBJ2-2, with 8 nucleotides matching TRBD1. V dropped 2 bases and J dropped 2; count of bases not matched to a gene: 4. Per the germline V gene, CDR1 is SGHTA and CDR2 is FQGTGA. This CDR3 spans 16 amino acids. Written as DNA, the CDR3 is TGTGCCAGCAGCTTACAGGGGGCGAGAAACACCGGGGAGCTGTTTTTT. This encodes CASSLQGARNTGELFF.

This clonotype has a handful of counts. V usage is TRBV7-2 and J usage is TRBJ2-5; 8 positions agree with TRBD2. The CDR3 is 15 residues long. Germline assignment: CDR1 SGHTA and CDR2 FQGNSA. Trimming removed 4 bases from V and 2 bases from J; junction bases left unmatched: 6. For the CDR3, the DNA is TGTGCCAGCAGCTCACAGCGGGGGAGACAAGAGACCCAGTACTTC. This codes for CASSSQRGRQETQYF.

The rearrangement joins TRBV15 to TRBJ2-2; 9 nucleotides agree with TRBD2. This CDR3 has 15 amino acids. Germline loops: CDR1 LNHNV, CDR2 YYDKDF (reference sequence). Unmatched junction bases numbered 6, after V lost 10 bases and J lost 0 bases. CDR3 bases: TGTGCCAGCCGAAGCGGGGGGACGAACACCGGGGAGCTGTTTTTT. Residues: CASRSGGTNTGELFF.

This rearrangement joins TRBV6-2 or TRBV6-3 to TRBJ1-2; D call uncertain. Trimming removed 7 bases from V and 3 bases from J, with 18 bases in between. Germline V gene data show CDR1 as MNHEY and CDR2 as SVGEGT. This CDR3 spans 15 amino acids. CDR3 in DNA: TGTGCCAGCACCCAAACGTCTTTCGGGGACTATGGCTACACCTTC. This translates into CASTQTSFGDYGYTF.

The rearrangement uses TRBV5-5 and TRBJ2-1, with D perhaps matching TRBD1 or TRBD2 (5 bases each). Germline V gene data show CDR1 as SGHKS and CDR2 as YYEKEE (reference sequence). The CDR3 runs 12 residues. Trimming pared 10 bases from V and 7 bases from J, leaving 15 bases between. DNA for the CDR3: TGTGCCGGAGGTGGGGGACGGAATGAGCAGTTCTTC. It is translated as CAGGGGRNEQFF. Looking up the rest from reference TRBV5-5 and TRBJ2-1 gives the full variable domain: DAGVTQSPTHLIKTRGQQVTLRCSPISGHKSVSWYQQVLGQGPQFIFQYYEKEERGRGNFPDRFSARQFPNYSSELNVNALLLGDSALYLCAGGGGRNEQFFGPGTRLTVL.

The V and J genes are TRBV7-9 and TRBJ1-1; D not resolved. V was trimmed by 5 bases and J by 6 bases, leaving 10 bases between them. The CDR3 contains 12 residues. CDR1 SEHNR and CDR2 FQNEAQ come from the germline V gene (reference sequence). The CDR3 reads CASSLVVAEAFF. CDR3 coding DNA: TGTGCCAGCAGCCTGGTTGTCGCTGAAGCTTTCTTT. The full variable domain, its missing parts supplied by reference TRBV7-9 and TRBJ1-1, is DTGVSQNPRHKITKRGQNVTFRCDPISEHNRLYWYRQTLGQGPEFLTYFQNEAQLEKSRLLSDRFSAERPKGSFSTLEIQRTEQGDSAMYLCASSLVVAEAFFGQGTRLTVV.

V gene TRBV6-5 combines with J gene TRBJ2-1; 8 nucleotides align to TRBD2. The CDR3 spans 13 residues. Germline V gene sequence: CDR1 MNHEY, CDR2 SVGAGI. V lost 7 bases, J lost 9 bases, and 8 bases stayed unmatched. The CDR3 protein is CASKNGGAPEQFF. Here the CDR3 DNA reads TGTGCCAGCAAAAACGGGGGGGCCCCTGAGCAGTTCTTC.

The DNA of the CDR3 is TGCGCCAGCAGCCAAGAAGCCGAAGGGGACTCCTACAATGAGCAGTTCTTC. Residues: CASSQEAEGDSYNEQFF. The rearrangement links TRBV4-3 to TRBJ2-1; possible D gene TRBD1, 5 bases. The CDR3 is made up of 17 amino acids. Germline CDR1 and CDR2: LGHNA and YSLEER. Deletions cut 0 bases from V and 0 bases from J, with 12 bases between.

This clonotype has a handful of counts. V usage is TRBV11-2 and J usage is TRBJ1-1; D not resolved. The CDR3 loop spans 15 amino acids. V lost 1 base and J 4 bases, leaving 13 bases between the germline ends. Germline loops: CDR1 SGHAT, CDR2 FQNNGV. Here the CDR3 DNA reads TGTGCCAGCAGCTTAGGGAGAGTGAGGGCCACTGAAGCTTTCTTT. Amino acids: CASSLGRVRATEAFF.

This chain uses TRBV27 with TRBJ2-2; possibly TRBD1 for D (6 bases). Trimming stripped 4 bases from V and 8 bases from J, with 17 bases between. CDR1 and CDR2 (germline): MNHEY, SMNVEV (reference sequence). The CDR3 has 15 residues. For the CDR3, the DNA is TGTGCCAGCAGTTCGGTGGGGGCAGAGGGGGGGGAGCTGTTTTTT. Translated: CASSSVGAEGGELFF.

The CDR3 DNA is TGTGCCAGCAGTAAACTAGCGGGGGCGCACACCGGGGAGCTGTTTTTT. It translates to CASSKLAGAHTGELFF. The chain employs TRBV27 and TRBJ2-2, with 11 bases matching TRBD2. Looked up from germline, CDR1 is MNHEY and CDR2 is SMNVEV (reference sequence). The CDR3 runs 16 residues. V gave up 5 bases and J gave up 3 bases; unmatched junction bases: 5.

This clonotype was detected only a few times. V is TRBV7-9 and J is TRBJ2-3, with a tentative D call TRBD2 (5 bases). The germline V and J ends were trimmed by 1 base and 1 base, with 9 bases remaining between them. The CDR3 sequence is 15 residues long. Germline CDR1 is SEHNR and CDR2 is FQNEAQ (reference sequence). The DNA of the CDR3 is TGTGCCAGCAGCTTAGTGCGAGCGGGCACAGATACGCAGTATTTT. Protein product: CASSLVRAGTDTQYF.

This chain's CDR3 is CASSQAPTSSGAKNIQYF. The DNA of the CDR3 is TGCGCCAGCAGCCAAGCTCCCACTAGCTCTGGGGCCAAAAACATTCAGTACTTC. The chain joins TRBV4-1 to TRBJ2-4, with D perhaps TRBD2 (6 bases). Germline CDR1 MGHRA, CDR2 YSYEKL. V lost 1 base, J lost 1 base, and 17 bases lay in between. CDR3 length equals 18 residues.

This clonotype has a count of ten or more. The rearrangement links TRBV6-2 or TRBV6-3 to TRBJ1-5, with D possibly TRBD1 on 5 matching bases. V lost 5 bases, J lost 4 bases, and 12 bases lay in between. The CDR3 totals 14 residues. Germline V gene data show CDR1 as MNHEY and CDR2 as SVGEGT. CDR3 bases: TGTGCCAGCAGTCCTCAGGGTGGGAATCAGCCCCAGCATTTT. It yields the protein CASSPQGGNQPQHF.

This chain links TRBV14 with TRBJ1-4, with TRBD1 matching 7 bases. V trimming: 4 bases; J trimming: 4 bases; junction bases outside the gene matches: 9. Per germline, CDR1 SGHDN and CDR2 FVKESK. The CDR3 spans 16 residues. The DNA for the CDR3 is TGTGCCAGCAGCCGTATAACCGGGACAGTTAATGAAAAACTGTTTTTT. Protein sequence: CASSRITGTVNEKLFF. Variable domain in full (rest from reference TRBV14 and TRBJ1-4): EAGVTQFPSHSVIEKGQTVTLRCDPISGHDNLYWYRRVMGKEIKFLLHFVKESKQDESGMPNNRFLAERTGGTYSTLKVQPAELEDSGVYFCASSRITGTVNEKLFFGSGTQLSVL.